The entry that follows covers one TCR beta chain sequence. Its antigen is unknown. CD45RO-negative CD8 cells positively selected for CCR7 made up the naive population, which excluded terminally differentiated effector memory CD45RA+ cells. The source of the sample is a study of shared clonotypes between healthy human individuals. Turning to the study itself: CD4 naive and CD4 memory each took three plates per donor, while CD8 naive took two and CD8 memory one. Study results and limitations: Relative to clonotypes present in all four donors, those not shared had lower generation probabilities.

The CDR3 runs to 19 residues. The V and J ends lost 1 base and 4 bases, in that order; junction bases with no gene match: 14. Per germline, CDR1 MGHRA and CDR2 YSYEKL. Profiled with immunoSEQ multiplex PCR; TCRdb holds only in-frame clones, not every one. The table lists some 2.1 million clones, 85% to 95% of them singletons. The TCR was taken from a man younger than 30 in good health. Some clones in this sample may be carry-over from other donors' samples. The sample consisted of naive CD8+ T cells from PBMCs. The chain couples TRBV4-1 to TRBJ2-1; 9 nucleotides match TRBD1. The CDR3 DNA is TGCGCCAGCAGCCAAGGGGACAGGGCGGGCGGGATGGGTTACAATGAGCAGTTCTTC. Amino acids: CASSQGDRAGGMGYNEQFF.